The 25 T cell receptor beta chains listed next were all sequenced from one sample in a study of neurological immune-mediated disorders. The time point is: longitudinal time-point 2. TCRdb re-analysed the 5' RACE reads in MiXCR, keeping a single row per CDR3 protein. The sample lists some 30,000 distinct CDR3 sequences, about 13% occurring once. The specimen was PBMCs. These receptors were collected from a woman in her forties in good health.

Many counts were recorded for this clonotype. The V call is TRBV9, the J call TRBJ2-2; D uncertain. V shed 0 bases and J shed 4 bases, with 4 bases lying between them. This CDR3 is 13 amino acids long. Germline V gene sequence: CDR1 SGDLS, CDR2 YYNGEE. The CDR3 sequence: CASSVGVTGELFF. The CDR3 DNA sequence: TGTGCCAGCAGCGTAGGAGTCACCGGGGAGCTGTTTTTT.

This clonotype was recorded at least ten times. The chain joins TRBV24-1 to TRBJ1-4; the D gene is possibly TRBD1 (5 bases). The CDR3 spans 15 residues. Trimming took 9 bases from V and 6 from J, leaving 19 bases between them. Germline-derived CDR1 and CDR2 are KGHDR and SFDVKD. The CDR3 is CATGAEEGLDEKLFF. In nucleotides, the CDR3 is TGTGCCACCGGAGCAGAGGAGGGACTAGATGAAAAACTGTTTTTT.

For this clonotype: The junction and the germline gene differ at one end; a read error may be behind it. V is TRBV5-1 and J is TRBJ2-2, with a weak D call TRBD1 (5 bases). Germline loops: CDR1 SGHRS, CDR2 YFSETQ. The CDR3 is 14 amino acids. The chain's CDR3 is CANSFRDSTGELFF. The CDR3 nucleotides are TGCGCCAACAGCTTCAGGGATTCCACCGGTGAGCTGTTTTTT.

This clonotype was found a few times. J is TRBJ1-1 and V is TRBV19, with a possible D match to TRBD1 (6 bases). V shed 7 bases and J shed 4 bases, with 16 bases lying between them. CDR1 is LNHDA and CDR2 is SQIVND in the germline V gene (reference sequence). This CDR3 spans 14 amino acids. CDR3 coding DNA: TGTGCCAGTAATTACAGGGCCCCGGGCACTGAAGCTTTCTTT. Protein sequence: CASNYRAPGTEAFF.

This clonotype was detected only a few times. The chain uses TRBV2 and TRBJ1-1; tentatively, D is TRBD1 (5 bases). Germline values: CDR1 SNHLY, CDR2 FYNNEI. This CDR3 contains 16 residues. The germline V and J ends were trimmed by 3 bases and 5 bases, with 19 bases remaining between them. CDR3 DNA sequence: TGTGCCAGCAGTGAGATGGTAATAGGGACGGGAACTGAAGCTTTCTTT. This translates into CASSEMVIGTGTEAFF.

This clonotype was detected ten times or more. This chain links TRBV6-5 with TRBJ2-1, with 7 bases that match TRBD2. Germline V gene data show CDR1 as MNHEY and CDR2 as SVGAGI. This CDR3 contains 15 residues. The ends lost 6 bases at V and 0 bases at J; junction bases unmatched: 5. CDR3 nucleotide sequence: TGTGCCAGCAGGGCCGGGGGGAGCTCCTACAATGAGCAGTTCTTC. Residues: CASRAGGSSYNEQFF.

This clonotype was counted many times. The chain joins TRBV18 to TRBJ1-2; D unresolved. The CDR3 is 16 residues long. Deletions cut 3 bases from V and 7 bases from J, with 21 bases between. Germline loops: CDR1 KGHSH, CDR2 LQKENI. The CDR3 nucleotides are TGTGCCAGCTCACCGCCAGACGGGCGTCGTTTAGGTGGCTACACCTTC. Protein sequence: CASSPPDGRRLGGYTF.

The J gene is TRBJ1-2, the V gene TRBV6-4; D is perhaps TRBD1 (5 bases). Germline assignment: CDR1 MRHNA and CDR2 SNTAGT. V was cut by 6 bases and J by 4 bases, with 21 bases left in between. The CDR3 totals 16 residues. The CDR3: CASSPLRDGTIYGYTF. CDR3 coding DNA: TGTGCCAGCAGCCCGCTGAGGGACGGAACGATCTATGGCTACACCTTC.

This clonotype was recorded at least ten times. The chain is built from TRBV4-2 and TRBJ2-1; tentatively, D is TRBD1 (6 bases). The CDR3 spans 17 residues. Germline CDR1 and CDR2: LGHNA and YNFKEQ. V was pared by 1 base and J by 0 bases, with 13 bases between. CDR3 sequence: CASSQAGTGFSYNEQFF. DNA for the CDR3: TGTGCCAGCAGCCAAGCCGGTACAGGGTTCTCCTACAATGAGCAGTTCTTC.

There are a few counts of this clonotype. The chain couples TRBV7-3 to TRBJ2-1; D is perhaps TRBD1 (5 bases). Germline CDR1 SGHTA, CDR2 FQGTGA. The CDR3 has 13 amino acids. Trimming left V 5 bases short and J 4 bases short, with 9 bases between. The DNA of the CDR3 is TGTGCCAGCAGCCCCAGACAGTACAATGAGCAGTTCTTC. This encodes CASSPRQYNEQFF.

The table lists this clonotype with many counts. The J gene is TRBJ2-7, the V gene TRBV4-1; D may be TRBD2 (5 bases). Trimming shortened V by 0 bases and J by 3 bases, and 15 bases separated the two germline ends. The CDR3 has 16 amino acids. Germline CDR1 reads MGHRA; CDR2 reads YSYEKL. The CDR3 DNA reads TGCGCCAGCAGCCAAGAGTGCAGGACTTGCGGCTACGAGCAGTACTTC. It translates to CASSQECRTCGYEQYF.

This clonotype was picked up many times. The chain is built from TRBV27 and TRBJ2-7, with D possibly TRBD1 on 5 matching bases. V gave up 5 bases and J gave up 3 bases, with 8 bases separating them. This CDR3 region has 12 residues. Germline V CDR1 and CDR2: MNHEY, SMNVEV (reference sequence). CDR3 sequence: CASSPQGYEQYF. The CDR3 coding sequence is TGTGCCAGCAGTCCTCAGGGCTACGAGCAGTACTTC.

This clonotype qualifies as medium-sized. This CDR3 reads CASNRDGSSYNEQFF. The CDR3 nucleotides read TGTGCCAGTAACCGGGACGGGAGCTCCTACAATGAGCAGTTCTTC. This chain links TRBV9 with TRBJ2-1, with a weak D call TRBD2 (6 bases). The V end was cut by 8 bases, the J end by 0 bases, with 15 bases between. This CDR3 has 15 amino acids. Looked up from germline, CDR1 is SGDLS and CDR2 is YYNGEE.

This clonotype was detected many times. V is TRBV7-2 and J is TRBJ2-7; the D gene is possibly TRBD2 (6 bases). The germline CDR1 and CDR2 sequences are SGHTA and FQGNSA. CDR3 length: 16 residues. Trimming cost V 1 base and J 1 base, with 14 bases left between them. The CDR3 region is CASSLVSGPSSYEQYF. CDR3 in DNA: TGTGCCAGCAGCTTAGTCAGCGGGCCTTCTTCCTACGAGCAGTACTTC.

This clonotype was observed at least ten times. V usage is TRBV5-1 and J usage is TRBJ1-5; 9 bases are shared with TRBD1. Trimming took 2 bases from V and 5 from J; bases not matched to a gene: 5. This CDR3 contains 15 residues. Germline lookup yields CDR1 SGHRS and CDR2 YFSETQ. The CDR3 sequence is CASSLQGAGDQPQHF. In DNA form, the CDR3 reads TGCGCCAGCAGCTTACAGGGGGCTGGGGATCAGCCCCAGCATTTT.

This clonotype was seen at least ten times. The CDR3 sequence: CAWSILLAGGDTQYF. The CDR3 DNA sequence: TGTGCCTGGAGTATACTTCTAGCGGGAGGTGATACGCAGTATTTT. The V gene is TRBV30, the J gene TRBJ2-3; 11 bases are a match to TRBD2. Germline CDR1 and CDR2: GTSNPN and SVGIG (reference sequence). Trimming took 2 bases from V and 6 from J; bases not matched to a gene: 7. The CDR3 has 15 amino acids.

This clonotype was found many times. V is TRBV7-2 and J is TRBJ1-4; D is perhaps TRBD1 (5 bases). The V gene's germline CDR1 is SGHTA and CDR2 FQGNSA. The length of the CDR3 is 14 residues. V lost 5 bases and J lost 5, with 12 bases in between. The CDR3 reads CASSPRASNEKLFF. The DNA for the CDR3 is TGTGCCAGCAGCCCCAGGGCATCGAATGAAAAACTGTTTTTT.

This chain connects TRBV5-1 to TRBJ1-4, with 8 positions matching TRBD1. The CDR3 loop spans 14 amino acids. Germline CDR1 is SGHRS and CDR2 is YFSETQ. The ends lost 1 base at V and 6 bases at J; junction bases unmatched: 2. CDR3 residues: CASSLKGQDEKLFF. In DNA form, the CDR3 reads TGCGCCAGCAGCTTGAAGGGACAGGATGAAAAACTGTTTTTT.

This clonotype was detected ten times or more. The chain uses TRBV13 and TRBJ1-1; the D is unclear. Germline CDR1 and CDR2: PRHDT and FYEKMQ (reference sequence). The CDR3 is 15 residues long. The V and J ends lost 5 bases and 0 bases respectively, with 13 bases between them. CDR3 bases: TGTGCCAGCAGCCCTACCCCGGGTCTGAACACTGAAGCTTTCTTT. Translation gives CASSPTPGLNTEAFF.

Sample share makes this clonotype medium-sized. The chain joins TRBV5-1 to TRBJ1-5; D remains ambiguous. The germline V gene has CDR1 SGHRS and CDR2 YFSETQ. V was cut by 1 base and J by 7 bases, with 15 bases left in between. This CDR3 contains 15 residues. The CDR3 nucleotides are TGCGCCAGCAGCTTGTTGGGAGCGCCCGGCCAGCCCCAGCATTTT. It codes for CASSLLGAPGQPQHF. Complete variable domain (other parts from reference TRBV5-1 and TRBJ1-5): KAGVTQTPRYLIKTRGQQVTLSCSPISGHRSVSWYQQTPGQGLQFLFEYFSETQRNKGNFPGRFSGRQFSNSRSEMNVSTLELGDSALYLCASSLLGAPGQPQHFGDGTRLSIL.

The table lists this clonotype with many counts. J is TRBJ2-1 and V is TRBV20-1, with 11 bases matching TRBD2. Germline trimming cut 7 bases from V and 8 bases from J; bases unmatched to any gene: 10. CDR3 length equals 14 residues. In germline, CDR1 is DFQATT, CDR2 SNEGSKA (reference sequence). CDR3 DNA: TGCAGTGGCTCGACTAGCGGGAATGGAGATGAGCAGTTCTTC. It specifies CSGSTSGNGDEQFF.

This clonotype was detected ten times or more. This chain links TRBV29-1 with TRBJ1-1; 7 bases agree with TRBD1. The CDR3 extends over 14 amino acids. With V trimmed by 7 bases and J by 0 bases, 8 bases remained unmatched. Germline V gives CDR1 SQVTM, CDR2 ANQGSEA. CDR3: CSAVTGTMNTEAFF. The DNA for the CDR3 is TGCAGCGCCGTGACAGGGACAATGAACACTGAAGCTTTCTTT.

This clonotype is termed medium-sized. The V and J genes are TRBV24-1 and TRBJ2-2, with a tentative D call TRBD2 (6 bases). V gave up 9 bases and J gave up 5 bases, with 9 bases separating them. CDR3 length equals 12 residues. Per the germline V gene, CDR1 is KGHDR and CDR2 is SFDVKD. CDR3 DNA sequence: TGTGCCACCCGCCGGGGGACCGGGGAGCTGTTTTTT. Its translation: CATRRGTGELFF.

The sample holds many counts of this clonotype. The V and J genes are TRBV2 and TRBJ1-6; D possibly corresponds to TRBD1 (5 bases). Germline CDR1 is SNHLY and CDR2 is FYNNEI. The V and J ends lost 6 bases and 5 bases respectively, with 14 bases between them. The CDR3 contains 15 residues. CDR3 protein: CASSLYRGDNSPLHF. The CDR3 DNA follows: TGTGCCAGCAGCCTCTATCGGGGGGATAATTCACCCCTCCACTTT.

This clonotype has a count of ten or more. The chain combines TRBV9 with TRBJ2-7, with 11 bases fitting TRBD1. The CDR3 totals 15 residues. V lost 4 bases and J lost 3; bases outside the gene matches: 6. Germline V gene data show CDR1 as SGDLS and CDR2 as YYNGEE. CDR3 in DNA: TGTGCCAGCAGCCCGGGACAGGGGGGGGGCTACGAGCAGTACTTC. Translation: CASSPGQGGGYEQYF.